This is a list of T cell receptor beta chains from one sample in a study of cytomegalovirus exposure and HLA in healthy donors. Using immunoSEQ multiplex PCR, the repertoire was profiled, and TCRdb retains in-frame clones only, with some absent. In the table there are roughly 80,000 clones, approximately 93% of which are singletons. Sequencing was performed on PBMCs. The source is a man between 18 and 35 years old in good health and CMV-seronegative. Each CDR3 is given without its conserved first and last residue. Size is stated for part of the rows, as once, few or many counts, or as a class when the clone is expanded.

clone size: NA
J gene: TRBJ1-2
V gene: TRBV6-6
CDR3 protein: ASGNRGLLNYGYT

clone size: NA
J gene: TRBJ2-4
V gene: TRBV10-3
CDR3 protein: AISSGLAGGDAKNIQY

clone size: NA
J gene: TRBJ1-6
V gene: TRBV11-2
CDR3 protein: ASEAQGLGSPLH

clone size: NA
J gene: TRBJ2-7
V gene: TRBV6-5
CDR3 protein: ASSYHRDRGYEQY

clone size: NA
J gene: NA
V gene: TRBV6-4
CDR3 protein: ASSAGDSYEQY

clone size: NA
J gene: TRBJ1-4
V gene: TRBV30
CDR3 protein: AWSVQGDEKLF

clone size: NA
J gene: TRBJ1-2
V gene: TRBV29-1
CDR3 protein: SALGQGASHYGYT

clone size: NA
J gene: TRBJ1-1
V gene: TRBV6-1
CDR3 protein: ASRLNSNTEAF

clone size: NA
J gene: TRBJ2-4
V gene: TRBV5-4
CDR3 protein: ASSLDPVDIQY

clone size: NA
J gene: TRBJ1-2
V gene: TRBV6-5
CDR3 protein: ASRSTGGVSGYT

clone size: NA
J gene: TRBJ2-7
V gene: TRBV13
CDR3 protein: ASSPPTGLAGTYEQY

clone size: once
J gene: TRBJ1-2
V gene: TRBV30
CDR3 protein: AWSQSGGRT

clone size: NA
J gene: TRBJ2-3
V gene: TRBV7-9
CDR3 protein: ASSFVTSGRAGTDTQY

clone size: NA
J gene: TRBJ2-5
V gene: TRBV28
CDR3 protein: ASSSRGVETQY

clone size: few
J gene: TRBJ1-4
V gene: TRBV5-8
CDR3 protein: ASSSGDRRNEKLF

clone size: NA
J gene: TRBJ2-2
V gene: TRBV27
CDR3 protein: ASSLGLGTGELF

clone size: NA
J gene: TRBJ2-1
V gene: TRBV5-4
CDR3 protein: ASRDGTSVTYNEQF

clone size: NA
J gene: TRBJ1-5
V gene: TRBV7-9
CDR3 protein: ASSLLGQGNQPQH